The rows below give T cell receptor beta chains drawn from one sample of a study of T cells in localized non-small cell lung cancer. Clones were sequenced by immunoSEQ multiplex PCR, and TCRdb holds only the in-frame ones, with some missing. This table has almost 65,000 clones, 85% to 90% appearing once. The sequencing here drew on peripheral blood, taken before any cancer treatment. All receptors derive from a woman aged 40-69 years with stage I lung adenocarcinoma. CDR3s include the opening cysteine and the closing phenylalanine or tryptophan. D genes are given only for firm matches.

v_call: TRBV4-3
d_call: -
j_call: TRBJ2-7
cdr3_nt: TGCGCCAGCAGCCAAGATTTTACCGACGAGCAGTACTTC
cdr3_aa: CASSQDFTDEQYF

v_call: TRBV19
d_call: -
j_call: TRBJ1-1
cdr3_nt: TGTGCCAGTAGTTTTGACAACCTGAACACTGAAGCTTTCTTT
cdr3_aa: CASSFDNLNTEAFF

v_call: TRBV7-2
d_call: -
j_call: TRBJ1-5
cdr3_nt: TGTGCCAGCAGCCTGACTCCGAGGCAAAATAGCAATCAGCCCCAGCATTTT
cdr3_aa: CASSLTPRQNSNQPQHF

v_call: TRBV28
d_call: -
j_call: TRBJ1-4
cdr3_nt: TGTGCCAGCAGGTCCTCTTTTGAAAAACTGTTTTTT
cdr3_aa: CASRSSFEKLFF

v_call: TRBV21-1
d_call: -
j_call: TRBJ1-5
cdr3_nt: TGTGCCAGCCTCAAATCTGGTTTTGGTCAGCCCCAGCATTTT
cdr3_aa: CASLKSGFGQPQHF

v_call: TRBV2
d_call: TRBD1
j_call: TRBJ2-3
cdr3_nt: TGTGCCAGCAGTCTCCAGGGGGCAGGGAGCACAGATACGCAGTATTTT
cdr3_aa: CASSLQGAGSTDTQYF

v_call: TRBV7-3
d_call: -
j_call: TRBJ2-1
cdr3_nt: TGTGCCAGCAGCTCCTACCCGGGCGACAATGAGCAGTTCTTC
cdr3_aa: CASSSYPGDNEQFF

v_call: TRBV19
d_call: -
j_call: TRBJ1-3
cdr3_nt: TGTGCCAGTAGCCCGACCGTAACAGCGGGAAACACCATATATTTT
cdr3_aa: CASSPTVTAGNTIYF

v_call: TRBV19
d_call: -
j_call: TRBJ1-5
cdr3_nt: TGTGCCAGTAGTATAAGGGGGGAACATCAGCCCCAGCATTTT
cdr3_aa: CASSIRGEHQPQHF

v_call: TRBV19
d_call: -
j_call: TRBJ1-1
cdr3_nt: TGTGCCAGTAGTATGGGCTCGACTGAAGCTTTCTTT
cdr3_aa: CASSMGSTEAFF